The following is a TCR beta chain sequence with its context. Antigen: not known. This entry is derived from a study of identical twins. Carrying unique molecular identifiers, the cDNA also gained a universal primer site through template switching. TCRdb itself ran the 5' RACE reads through MiXCR, one entry per CDR3 protein. The sample shows 400,000 to 650,000 distinct CDR3 sequences, approximately 22% of them seen only once. Study-wide results and limits: With monozygotic twins, out-of-frame TCR alpha sharing exceeded what models estimated.

The CDR3 covers 14 residues. CDR1 and CDR2 (germline): SGHDT, YYEEEE. V lost 1 base and J lost 3, with 10 bases in between. This sample was also put to use in a study of T cells expressing NK-cell markers. That report notes: The study left the HCMV specificity of expanded NKG2C+ T cell clones unresolved.

The rearrangement joins TRBV5-6 to TRBJ2-5, with D possibly TRBD1 on 5 matching bases. Sequenced material: CD4+ T cells sorted from blood. The clonotype comes from a woman aged 18-30 years in good health. The CDR3 sequence is CASSLWGREETQYF. The CDR3 DNA is TGTGCCAGCAGCTTGTGGGGCAGAGAAGAGACCCAGTACTTC.